Following are 30 T cell receptor beta chains from one sample sequenced in a study of T cells after yellow fever vaccination. A single record per CDR3 protein comes from TCRdb applying MiXCR to the 5' RACE reads. The sample has 250,000 to 400,000 distinct CDR3 sequences, 3.5% to 4.5% seen once. The input for sequencing was PBMCs, taken 15 days after the yellow fever booster vaccination. The receptors were gathered from a man younger than 30 who received the YFV17D yellow fever vaccine.

There are a few counts of this clonotype. The gene calls are TRBV12-3 or TRBV12-4 and TRBJ1-2; 7 bases match TRBD1. The CDR3 is made up of 15 amino acids. With V trimmed by 5 bases and J by 1 base, 7 bases remained unmatched. CDR3 DNA sequence: TGTGCCAGCAGTACAGGGGATTGGCTTAACTATGGCTACACCTTC. It is translated as CASSTGDWLNYGYTF.

Many counts were recorded for this clonotype. This chain links TRBV11-2 with TRBJ2-1; D call uncertain. V was cut by 0 bases and J by 4 bases, with 10 bases left in between. The CDR3 runs 15 residues. Per germline, CDR1 SGHAT and CDR2 FQNNGV. CDR3: CASSLEVKPYNEQFF. The DNA of the CDR3 is TGTGCCAGCAGCTTAGAAGTGAAACCTTACAATGAGCAGTTCTTC. Supplemented by reference TRBV11-2 and TRBJ2-1, the full variable domain reads EAGVAQSPRYKIIEKRQSVAFWCNPISGHATLYWYQQILGQGPKLLIQFQNNGVVDDSQLPKDRFSAERLKGVDSTLKIQPAKLEDSAVYLCASSLEVKPYNEQFFGPGTRLTVL.

In its sample, this clonotype was seen many times. The chain uses TRBV12-5 and TRBJ2-1; D not resolved. V lost 7 bases and J lost 8, with 6 bases in between. Germline V gene lookup returns CDR1 LGHNT and CDR2 FRNRAP. The CDR3 contains 10 residues. The CDR3 reads CASEDDEQFF. In DNA, the CDR3 is TGTGCTAGTGAAGATGATGAGCAGTTCTTC.

The chain is built from TRBV5-1 and TRBJ2-3; tentative D call: TRBD1 (6 bases). CDR3 length: 16 residues. The V gene lost 2 bases and the J gene lost 4 bases, with 17 bases spanning the gap. The germline V gene has CDR1 SGHRS and CDR2 YFSETQ. The CDR3 reads CASSFTQGVGADTQYF. CDR3 DNA: TGCGCCAGCAGCTTTACACAGGGCGTCGGAGCAGATACGCAGTATTTT.

At least ten counts were recorded for this clonotype. The germline gene is not matched at one end of the junction; a read error may be the cause. The chain couples TRBV5-1 to TRBJ2-5, with D uncertain. The CDR3 runs 14 residues. Germline values: CDR1 SGHRS, CDR2 YFSETQ. CDR3 nucleotide sequence: TGTGCCAGCAGTTTAGTGGGCAGCCAAGAGACCCAGTACTTC. This encodes CASSLVGSQETQYF. Full variable domain (remainder filled in from reference TRBV5-1 and TRBJ2-5): KAGVTQTPRYLIKTRGQQVTLSCSPISGHRSVSWYQQTPGQGLQFLFEYFSETQRNKGNFPGRFSGRQFSNSRSEMNVSTLELGDSALYLCASSLVGSQETQYFGPGTRLLVL.

This clonotype was seen a few times. This chain connects TRBV14 to TRBJ2-1; a weak D match, TRBD1 (6 bases). The length of the CDR3 is 14 residues. Trimming took 3 bases from V and 6 from J, leaving 12 bases between them. Germline CDR1 SGHDN, CDR2 FVKESK. Written as DNA, the CDR3 is TGTGCCAGCAGCCATCTCAGAGGGGGCAATGAGCAGTTCTTC. Protein sequence: CASSHLRGGNEQFF. Filled out from reference TRBV14 and TRBJ2-1, the complete variable domain reads EAGVTQFPSHSVIEKGQTVTLRCDPISGHDNLYWYRRVMGKEIKFLLHFVKESKQDESGMPNNRFLAERTGGTYSTLKVQPAELEDSGVYFCASSHLRGGNEQFFGPGTRLTVL.

This clonotype was found many times. The chain joins TRBV27 to TRBJ2-5, with D unresolved. CDR1 and CDR2 from the germline V gene are MNHEY and SMNVEV (reference sequence). V lost 6 bases to trimming and J lost 2 bases, with 13 bases between them. The length of the CDR3 is 14 residues. CDR3 sequence reads: CASRTRVSQETQYF. CDR3 coding DNA: TGTGCCAGCAGAACCCGCGTCTCTCAAGAGACCCAGTACTTC.

This clonotype was detected many times. The chain carries TRBV6-5 and TRBJ1-1; D remains ambiguous. Trimming took 5 bases from V and 11 from J, leaving 18 bases between them. The CDR3 covers 13 residues. CDR1 is MNHEY and CDR2 is SVGAGI in the germline V gene. In nucleotides, the CDR3 is TGTGCCAGCAGTCCCGGGCCAACGATGGGTGCTTTCTTT. This codes for CASSPGPTMGAFF.

This clonotype was seen repeatedly, ten times or more. The rearrangement uses TRBV18 and TRBJ2-4; D uncertain. The V gene's germline CDR1 is KGHSH and CDR2 LQKENI. V lost 0 bases, J lost 2 bases, and 8 bases lay in between. The length of the CDR3 is 15 residues. Here the CDR3 reads CASSPPQGSKNIQYF. The CDR3 DNA reads as TGTGCCAGCTCACCACCGCAAGGGTCCAAAAACATTCAGTACTTC.

There are many counts of this clonotype. The gene calls are TRBV7-8 and TRBJ1-3; TRBD1 matches 10 bases. The CDR3 has 15 amino acids. CDR1 and CDR2 (germline): SGHVS, FQNEAQ. The V segment lost 7 bases and the J segment 6 bases; nucleotides outside the gene matches: 9. The CDR3: CASTLGTGAENTIYF. The CDR3 bases are TGTGCCAGCACCCTCGGGACAGGGGCTGAAAACACCATATATTTT.

At least ten counts were recorded for this clonotype. The chain is built from TRBV6-5 and TRBJ2-1, with D possibly matching TRBD1 (6 bases). The ends were cut back, 7 bases at V and 3 bases at J, with 13 bases in the middle. Germline CDR1 and CDR2: MNHEY and SVGAGI. The CDR3 contains 14 residues. Written as DNA, the CDR3 is TGTGCCAGCACCCCTAGACAGGACTACAATGAGCAGTTCTTC. Encoded protein: CASTPRQDYNEQFF.

V usage is TRBV5-4 and J usage is TRBJ2-1, with 13 bases that match TRBD2. With 4 bases clipped from V and 8 bases from J, the junction kept 6 bases outside the gene matches. This CDR3 is built from 15 residues. Germline CDR1 reads SGHNT; CDR2 reads YYREEE (reference sequence). CDR3 sequence: CASSLTSGGADEQFF. CDR3 sequence (DNA): TGTGCCAGCAGCCTTACTAGCGGGGGGGCAGATGAGCAGTTCTTC.

This clonotype was observed many times. J is TRBJ1-6 and V is TRBV6-5; D is uncertain. Germline values: CDR1 MNHEY, CDR2 SVGAGI. The CDR3 has 13 amino acids. V dropped 5 bases and J dropped 7 bases, with 9 bases sitting between them. The CDR3 reads CASSQQENSPLHF. In nucleotides, the CDR3 is TGTGCCAGCAGTCAACAAGAGAATTCACCCCTCCACTTT.

V and J are TRBV4-1 and TRBJ2-3; 12 positions agree with TRBD2. The CDR3 spans 16 residues. V shed 3 bases, J shed 3 bases, and the junction held 4 bases outside the gene matches. Germline-derived CDR1 and CDR2 are MGHRA and YSYEKL. DNA for the CDR3: TGCGCCAGCAGCCACCGACTAGCGGGGGCAACAGATACGCAGTATTTT. It is translated as CASSHRLAGATDTQYF.

This clonotype was picked up many times. The rearrangement joins TRBV27 to TRBJ2-1; either TRBD1 or TRBD2 may supply D (7 bases each). The germline V gene has CDR1 MNHEY and CDR2 SMNVEV (reference sequence). The CDR3 spans 15 residues. V lost 4 bases, J lost 9 bases, and 19 bases lay in between. For the CDR3, the DNA is TGTGCCAGCAGTTACCTCCCAGGGGGGGAGGGTGAGCAGTTCTTC. This codes for CASSYLPGGEGEQFF.

This clonotype was recorded at least ten times. The rearrangement uses TRBV5-1 and TRBJ1-1; D gene unclear. V lost 6 bases and J 1 base, leaving 16 bases between the germline ends. The germline V gene encodes CDR1 SGHRS and CDR2 YFSETQ. CDR3 size: 15 residues. The CDR3 bases are TGCGCCAGCAAACACGGAGACGGCCGGAACACTGAAGCTTTCTTT. Protein product: CASKHGDGRNTEAFF.

There are many counts of this clonotype. CDR3 loop: CASSVGRSEQFF. The CDR3 DNA is TGTGCCAGCAGCGTAGGTCGAAGTGAGCAGTTCTTC. The rearrangement links TRBV9 to TRBJ2-1; D gene uncertain. This CDR3 is built from 12 residues. The V gene's germline CDR1 is SGDLS and CDR2 YYNGEE. Trimming removed 0 bases from V and 9 bases from J, with 7 bases in between. Drawing the rest from reference TRBV9 and TRBJ2-1, the complete variable domain is DSGVTQTPKHLITATGQRVTLRCSPRSGDLSVYWYQQSLDQGLQFLIQYYNGEERAKGNILERFSAQQFPDLHSELNLSSLELGDSALYFCASSVGRSEQFFGPGTRLTVL.

The table lists this clonotype with a few counts. This chain uses TRBV7-2 with TRBJ2-5; TRBD2 matches at 7 bases. CDR1 and CDR2 (germline): SGHTA, FQGNSA. The CDR3 runs to 14 residues. J lost 6 bases, V lost 1 base, and 5 bases had no gene match. The CDR3 DNA reads TGTGCCAGCAGCTTAGTAACTAGCGCTAAGACCCAGTACTTC. Protein product: CASSLVTSAKTQYF.

This sequence joins TRBV5-1 and TRBJ2-2; D ambiguous. Germline-derived CDR1 and CDR2 are SGHRS and YFSETQ. The CDR3 loop spans 14 amino acids. Trimming shortened V by 0 bases and J by 6 bases, and 9 bases separated the two germline ends. CDR3 sequence reads: CASSLVEVAGELFF. CDR3 nucleotide sequence: TGCGCCAGCAGCTTGGTTGAGGTTGCCGGGGAGCTGTTTTTT.

This clonotype was seen at least ten times. The CDR3 coding sequence is TGCAGTGCTGAAAACCCGGGACTACAAGAGACCCAGTACTTC. Its protein is CSAENPGLQETQYF. The chain uses TRBV20-1 and TRBJ2-5; 7 bases align to TRBD2. CDR3 length: 14 amino acids. In germline, CDR1 is DFQATT, CDR2 SNEGSKA (reference sequence). After removal of 5 bases from V and 2 bases from J, the junction contained 8 bases not matched to a gene.

This clonotype was picked up a small number of times. The chain has TRBV12-3 or TRBV12-4 and TRBJ1-2; D is perhaps TRBD1 (5 bases). The V end was cut by 5 bases, the J end by 6 bases, with 13 bases between. The CDR3 spans 13 residues. The CDR3 sequence: CASSLTQTDGYTF. CDR3 in DNA: TGTGCCAGCAGTCTGACTCAGACAGATGGCTACACCTTC.

This clonotype was observed many times. The chain has TRBV7-8 and TRBJ2-2; 7 nucleotides agree with TRBD2. Trimming cost V 5 bases and J 6 bases; bases outside gene matches: 12. Per germline, CDR1 SGHVS and CDR2 FQNEAQ. The CDR3 is 16 amino acids. The CDR3 here is CASSHRLAQGAGELFF. The CDR3 DNA reads as TGTGCCAGCAGCCATCGACTAGCTCAAGGGGCCGGGGAGCTGTTTTTT.

This clonotype occurred many times. The chain combines TRBV4-1 with TRBJ2-7; a possible D gene is TRBD1 (5 bases). Germline CDR1 reads MGHRA; CDR2 reads YSYEKL. This CDR3 contains 17 residues. V gave up 3 bases and J gave up 4 bases, with 22 bases separating them. The CDR3, as DNA: TGCGCCAGCAGCCAGCAAATGGGGCAGGTCGGTTTATACGAGCAGTACTTC. The encoded protein is CASSQQMGQVGLYEQYF.

At least ten counts were recorded for this clonotype. The chain has TRBV7-2 and TRBJ2-1; D is possibly TRBD2 (6 bases). The CDR3 totals 13 residues. The germline CDR1 and CDR2 sequences are SGHTA and FQGNSA. V was shortened by 5 bases and J by 6 bases, with 11 bases between the two germline ends. The CDR3 bases are TGTGCCAGCAGCCCCGGAGGGCGCAATGAGCAGTTCTTC. Its protein is CASSPGGRNEQFF.

This clonotype was observed at least ten times. The chain carries TRBV6-6 and TRBJ1-1; D perhaps matches TRBD1 (5 bases). This CDR3 contains 14 residues. Germline CDR1 is MNHNY and CDR2 is SVGAGI (reference sequence). V was cut by 10 bases and J by 1 base, with 16 bases left in between. The CDR3 coding sequence is TGTGCCACGCAAACCCAGGGTGGGAACACTGAAGCTTTCTTT. Translated: CATQTQGGNTEAFF.

V usage is TRBV5-1 and J usage is TRBJ2-7, with D uncertain. This CDR3 has 13 amino acids. Germline lookup yields CDR1 SGHRS and CDR2 YFSETQ. Trimming cost V 4 bases and J 0 bases, with 8 bases left between them. CDR3 bases: TGCGCCAGCAGCGAAGATCTCTCCTACGAGCAGTACGTC. It specifies CASSEDLSYEQYV.

The chain's CDR3 is CASSQEGPAWTQLAKNIQYF. The CDR3 nucleotides read TGCGCCAGCAGCCAAGAGGGGCCCGCATGGACGCAACTAGCCAAAAACATTCAGTACTTC. V and J are TRBV4-3 and TRBJ2-4; weak D call: TRBD1 (5 bases). Germline V gene data show CDR1 as LGHNA and CDR2 as YSLEER. The CDR3 spans 20 residues. Trimming took 0 bases from V and 0 from J, leaving 21 bases between them.

The V gene is TRBV29-1, the J gene TRBJ2-5; TRBD2 matches 12 bases. The junction had 8 bases not matched to a gene; V was cut back by 4 bases and J by 2 bases. The germline V gene has CDR1 SQVTM and CDR2 ANQGSEA. CDR3 length: 16 amino acids. The CDR3: CSVALTSGGPQETQYF. The CDR3 nucleotides read TGCAGCGTTGCCCTGACTAGCGGGGGACCTCAAGAGACCCAGTACTTC.

This chain uses TRBV5-1 with TRBJ1-4; 12 nucleotides line up with TRBD1. Germline V lookup: CDR1 SGHRS, CDR2 YFSETQ. Trimming cost V 4 bases and J 6 bases; bases outside gene matches: 4. The CDR3 consists of 15 residues. CDR3 in DNA: TGCGCCAGCAGCCCGGGGACAGGGGGCGATGAAAAACTGTTTTTT. It is translated as CASSPGTGGDEKLFF.

V gene TRBV5-1 combines with J gene TRBJ1-1; D perhaps matches TRBD1 (6 bases). V gave up 6 bases and J gave up 1 base, with 13 bases separating them. The germline V gene has CDR1 SGHRS and CDR2 YFSETQ. The CDR3 spans 14 residues. CDR3: CASTADSTNTEAFF. CDR3 bases: TGCGCCAGCACCGCGGACAGTACGAACACTGAAGCTTTCTTT.